Presented here are 32 T cell receptor beta chains from one specimen sequenced in a study of regulatory T cells in long-lasting Graves disease. Specified time point: newly diagnosed GD, antithyroid drugs for less than 3 months. PBMC RNA was the source of the TCR library. The authors built TCR beta libraries using iRepertoire HTBI primers and Arm-PCR of CDR3 regions. TCRdb re-analysed the multiplex PCR reads in MiXCR, keeping a single row per CDR3 protein. The sample consists of hundreds of thousands of distinct CDR3 sequences, 16% of them appearing once. These same data were also listed under a study on T cells in Graves' hyperthyroidism and ophthalmopathy.

The sample here was peripheral blood mononuclear cells (PBMCs), taken at new diagnosis, from a patient treated with antithyroid drugs. These receptors all come from a man younger than 35 with Graves disease.

The chain links TRBV6-1 to TRBJ1-4, with D possibly matching TRBD1 (5 bases). CDR1 MNHNS and CDR2 SASEGT come from the germline V gene. V was shortened by 2 bases and J by 4 bases, with 17 bases between the two germline ends. CDR3 size: 17 residues. This chain's CDR3 is CASSETLAGGGNEKLFF. CDR3 DNA: TGTGCCAGCAGTGAAACCCTCGCAGGTGGGGGTAATGAAAAACTGTTTTTT.

This clonotype was seen many times. This chain links TRBV12-3 or TRBV12-4 with TRBJ2-1; D might be TRBD2 (6 bases). This CDR3 has 15 residues. Trimming took off 5 bases at V and 6 bases at J, with 17 bases between the two ends. Written as DNA, the CDR3 is TGTGCCAGCAGTATATCACTAGCCGCTATCAATGAGCAGTTCTTC. Translated, it gives CASSISLAAINEQFF.

The table lists this clonotype with many counts. The V and J genes are TRBV18 and TRBJ1-1; D uncertain. CDR3 size: 14 residues. Germline CDR1 KGHSH, CDR2 LQKENI. V lost 6 bases and J 0 bases, leaving 11 bases between the germline ends. CDR3: CASSSTRMNTEAFF. For the CDR3, the DNA is TGTGCCAGCTCTAGTACGCGAATGAACACTGAAGCTTTCTTT. The full variable domain, its missing parts supplied by reference TRBV18 and TRBJ1-1, is NAGVMQNPRHLVRRRGQEARLRCSPMKGHSHVYWYRQLPEEGLKFMVYLQKENIIDESGMPKERFSAEFPKEGPSILRIQQVVRGDSAAYFCASSSTRMNTEAFFGQGTRLTVV.

The chain combines TRBV5-1 with TRBJ1-5, with D possibly matching TRBD1 (5 bases). Germline CDR1 reads SGHRS; CDR2 reads YFSETQ. The CDR3 runs to 13 residues. Trimming shortened V by 0 bases and J by 9 bases, and 10 bases separated the two germline ends. This CDR3 is CASSLGAGRPQHF. CDR3 bases: TGCGCCAGCAGCTTGGGAGCGGGGCGGCCCCAGCATTTT.

This clonotype was counted between two and nine times. The V gene is TRBV2, the J gene TRBJ1-3; the D is unclear. The CDR3 covers 15 residues. Per germline, CDR1 SNHLY and CDR2 FYNNEI. V gave up 4 bases and J gave up 0 bases, with 10 bases separating them. The CDR3 spells CASSVRGLSGNTIYF. The CDR3 coding sequence is TGTGCCAGCAGTGTGCGAGGCCTCTCTGGAAACACCATATATTTT.

This clonotype was detected many times. The chain joins TRBV3-1 to TRBJ1-1; D is unclear. This CDR3 region has 13 residues. CDR1 and CDR2 (germline): LGHDT, YNNKEL (reference sequence). The V and J ends lost 0 bases and 8 bases respectively, with 10 bases between them. CDR3 DNA sequence: TGTGCCAGCAGCCAAGATGACCTACGGGAAGCTTTCTTT. The encoded protein is CASSQDDLREAFF.

The rearrangement links TRBV30 to TRBJ2-5, with D uncertain. Germline CDR1 and CDR2: GTSNPN and SVGIG (reference sequence). This CDR3 is 13 amino acids long. The V gene lost 7 bases and the J gene lost 6 bases, with 18 bases spanning the gap. CDR3 region: CAFTPLSVKTQYF. The CDR3 DNA reads TGTGCCTTCACCCCCTTGTCGGTGAAGACCCAGTACTTC.

The chain is built from TRBV20-1 and TRBJ2-7; no clear D. The germline CDR1 and CDR2 sequences are DFQATT and SNEGSKA (reference sequence). The germline V and J ends were trimmed by 7 bases and 1 base, with 14 bases remaining between them. CDR3 size: 13 residues. CDR3 sequence: CSGEDSFSYEQYF. The CDR3 DNA is TGCAGTGGAGAAGACTCCTTTTCCTACGAGCAGTACTTC.

A few counts support this clonotype. The J gene is TRBJ1-1, the V gene TRBV30, with D perhaps TRBD1 (6 bases). CDR1 is GTSNPN, CDR2 SVGIG, per germline (reference sequence). The CDR3 extends over 12 amino acids. V dropped 7 bases and J dropped 0 bases, with 9 bases sitting between them. The CDR3 sequence: CALDRMNTEAFF. CDR3 DNA sequence: TGTGCCTTGGACAGAATGAACACTGAAGCTTTCTTT.

This clonotype was recorded a few times. This chain connects TRBV27 to TRBJ2-5, with D unclear. The CDR3 spans 15 residues. Trimming stripped 5 bases from V and 2 bases from J, with 15 bases between. The germline V gene encodes CDR1 MNHEY and CDR2 SMNVEV (reference sequence). CDR3 sequence: CASSPNSGLQETQYF. In DNA, the CDR3 is TGTGCCAGCAGTCCAAACTCAGGTTTACAAGAGACCCAGTACTTC.

This rearrangement joins TRBV2 to TRBJ1-5, with D perhaps matching TRBD1 (6 bases). V dropped 4 bases and J dropped 6 bases, with 13 bases sitting between them. This CDR3 is 14 amino acids long. Germline CDR1 reads SNHLY; CDR2 reads FYNNEI. Here the CDR3 DNA reads TGTGCCAGCAGTGGACGGACAGCAACTCAGCCCCAGCATTTT. Its protein is CASSGRTATQPQHF.

V and J are TRBV7-8 and TRBJ2-3; 8 bases align to TRBD2. The DNA matches TRBJ2-7 better at its end, which makes the J call doubtful. CDR1 is SGHVS and CDR2 is FQNEAQ in the germline V gene. The CDR3 sequence is 15 residues long. The CDR3 DNA reads as TGTGCCAGCAGCGGGGAGGCGGGAGGTACCCACGAGCAGTACTTC. This gives the protein CASSGEAGGTHEQYF.

The chain employs TRBV2 and TRBJ2-3; 10 bases fit TRBD1. There are 14 residues in the CDR3. Germline assignment: CDR1 SNHLY and CDR2 FYNNEI. V shed 4 bases, J shed 6 bases, and the junction held 4 bases outside the gene matches. In nucleotides, the CDR3 is TGTGCCAGCAGTGTTGGGACAGGGGACGATACGCAGTATTTT. This gives the protein CASSVGTGDDTQYF. The full variable domain, with the rest looked up from reference TRBV2 and TRBJ2-3, is EPEVTQTPSHQVTQMGQEVILRCVPISNHLYFYWYRQILGQKVEFLVSFYNNEISEKSEIFDDQFSVERPDGSNFTLKIRSTKLEDSAMYFCASSVGTGDDTQYFGPGTRLTVL.

This clonotype was seen a few times. The rearrangement uses TRBV30 and TRBJ1-1, with TRBD1 matching over 11 bases. This CDR3 comprises 16 residues. The germline V gene has CDR1 GTSNPN and CDR2 SVGIG (reference sequence). The ends lost 4 bases at V and 0 bases at J; junction bases unmatched: 7. For the CDR3, the DNA is TGTGCCTGGAAAGGGACAGGGGGTCTTTTGAACACTGAAGCTTTCTTT. It yields the protein CAWKGTGGLLNTEAFF. Combining the CDR3 with reference TRBV30 and TRBJ1-1 gives the whole variable domain SQTIHQWPATLVQPVGSPLSLECTVEGTSNPNLYWYRQAAGRGLQLLFYSVGIGQISSEVPQNLSASRPQDRQFILSSKKLLLSDSGFYLCAWKGTGGLLNTEAFFGQGTRLTVV.

This clonotype was seen more than once but under ten times. A junction end diverges from the germline sequence, so it may reflect a read error. The chain is built from TRBV2 and TRBJ1-4; 7 bases line up with TRBD1. The CDR3 covers 14 residues. Germline values: CDR1 SNHLY, CDR2 FYNNEI. The CDR3: CTSSGQGVNEKLFF. CDR3 DNA sequence: TGTACCAGCAGTGGGCAGGGGGTTAATGAAAAACTGTTTTTT.

This clonotype was seen only a few times. The chain combines TRBV20-1 with TRBJ2-1, with TRBD2 matching 10 bases. The V gene's germline CDR1 is DFQATT and CDR2 SNEGSKA (reference sequence). The CDR3 consists of 16 residues. Trimming at V came to 0 bases and at J to 5 bases, leaving 7 bases not matched to a gene. The CDR3 reads CSARDWRTSGHNEQFF. CDR3 coding DNA: TGCAGTGCTAGAGATTGGAGGACTAGCGGACACAATGAGCAGTTCTTC.

The sample holds one count of this clonotype. A much more abundant neighbour one base away suggests this may be a read error. The chain recombines TRBV20-1 with TRBJ2-7, with 9 bases that match TRBD2. Germline V gene data show CDR1 as DFQATT and CDR2 as SNEGSKA (reference sequence). The CDR3 is 15 residues long. After removal of 3 bases from V and 6 bases from J, the junction contained 12 bases not matched to a gene. For the CDR3, the DNA is TGCAGTGCTAGGGTAGCGGGAGACATGGCCTGCGAGCAGTACTTC. This translates into CSARVAGDMACEQYF.

The V and J genes are TRBV12-3 or TRBV12-4 and TRBJ2-6; D gene uncertain. V lost 4 bases and J lost 0, with 4 bases in between. The length of the CDR3 is 14 residues. The CDR3 is CASSWGSGANVLTF. Written as DNA, the CDR3 is TGTGCCAGCAGTTGGGGCTCTGGGGCCAACGTCCTGACTTTC.

Ten or more counts support this clonotype. The rearrangement uses TRBV13 and TRBJ2-7; a weak D match, TRBD2 (6 bases). Germline V gene lookup returns CDR1 PRHDT and CDR2 FYEKMQ (reference sequence). This CDR3 is 14 amino acids long. V lost 5 bases and J lost 1, with 12 bases in between. The CDR3: CASSPRRDSYEQYF. The CDR3 region has the DNA TGTGCCAGCAGCCCAAGGCGGGATTCCTACGAGCAGTACTTC.

The V gene is TRBV28, the J gene TRBJ1-5; unclear D gene. This CDR3 has 12 amino acids. The V end was cut by 2 bases, the J end by 11 bases, with 10 bases between. The germline V gene has CDR1 MDHEN and CDR2 SYDVKM. This CDR3 reads CASSLKGMSQHF. CDR3 sequence (DNA): TGTGCCAGCAGTTTAAAGGGTATGTCCCAGCATTTT.

In its sample, this clonotype was seen a few times. The chain couples TRBV7-3 to TRBJ2-7; perhaps TRBD1 as D (6 bases). This CDR3 has 14 residues. Between the trimmed V and J ends, which lost 5 bases and 6 bases, there was a span of 17 bases. The V gene's germline CDR1 is SGHTA and CDR2 FQGTGA. The chain's CDR3 is CASSATGTSTEQYF. Here the CDR3 DNA reads TGTGCCAGCAGCGCAACCGGGACATCTACCGAGCAGTACTTC.

The V gene is TRBV20-1, the J gene TRBJ1-6; D may be TRBD1 (6 bases). CDR1 is DFQATT, CDR2 SNEGSKA, per germline (reference sequence). The CDR3 contains 16 residues. The V gene lost 5 bases and the J gene lost 4 bases, with 18 bases spanning the gap. The CDR3 region has the DNA TGCAGTGCTGCTATGGGACATTCGACGTATAATTCACCCCTCCACTTT. As protein: CSAAMGHSTYNSPLHF.

The rearrangement uses TRBV5-1 and TRBJ1-2, with D possibly matching TRBD1 (5 bases). The V and J ends lost 4 bases and 3 bases respectively, with 10 bases between them. The CDR3 is made up of 13 amino acids. Germline V gene sequence: CDR1 SGHRS, CDR2 YFSETQ. The DNA for the CDR3 is TGCGCCAGCAGCCCGTCGGGGCACTATGGCTACACCTTC. Translating it yields CASSPSGHYGYTF.

This clonotype was recorded at least ten times. The chain recombines TRBV27 with TRBJ1-1; a weak D match, TRBD1 (5 bases). In germline, CDR1 is MNHEY, CDR2 SMNVEV (reference sequence). V lost 0 bases and J 0 bases, leaving 8 bases between the germline ends. The CDR3 has 15 residues. In DNA, the CDR3 is TGTGCCAGCAGTTTATCGGGGACTATGAACACTGAAGCTTTCTTT. Translated, it gives CASSLSGTMNTEAFF.

This clonotype was picked up many times. This rearrangement joins TRBV2 to TRBJ1-2; 8 bases are shared with TRBD1. Germline V gene lookup returns CDR1 SNHLY and CDR2 FYNNEI. This CDR3 has 13 residues. The V and J ends lost 1 base and 7 bases, in that order; junction bases with no gene match: 2. CDR3 region: CASSEGQGSGYTF. The CDR3 DNA sequence: TGTGCCAGCAGTGAAGGACAGGGGAGTGGCTACACCTTC.

Written as DNA, the CDR3 is TGTGCCAGCAGTGACGGCACAATGGAGAACACTGAAGCTTTCTTT. Its protein is CASSDGTMENTEAFF. The chain links TRBV2 to TRBJ1-1; D remains unclear. The germline V gene encodes CDR1 SNHLY and CDR2 FYNNEI. The CDR3 is 15 amino acids. Trimming took 3 bases from V and 1 from J, leaving 12 bases between them.

In this sample, this clonotype turned up many times. The rearrangement links TRBV7-9 to TRBJ2-3; D not certain. With 4 bases removed from V and 0 bases from J, the gap between germline ends came to 14 bases. Germline-derived CDR1 and CDR2 are SEHNR and FQNEAQ (reference sequence). The CDR3 length is 16 residues. The CDR3 coding sequence is TGTGCCAGCAGCTCCGCGCGGCTGGCTAGCACAGATACGCAGTATTTT. This gives the protein CASSSARLASTDTQYF.

This clonotype showed up many times. This chain uses TRBV11-3 with TRBJ2-1, with D hard to call. The germline CDR1 and CDR2 sequences are SGHNT and YENEEA. The CDR3 extends over 13 amino acids. The ends were cut back, 1 base at V and 8 bases at J, with 9 bases in the middle. The CDR3 DNA is TGTGCCAGCAGCTTAGTCGCCGTGGATGAGCAGTTCTTC. This encodes CASSLVAVDEQFF. The full variable domain, with the rest looked up from reference TRBV11-3 and TRBJ2-1, is EAGVVQSPRYKIIEKKQPVAFWCNPISGHNTLYWYLQNLGQGPELLIRYENEEAVDDSQLPKDRFSAERLKGVDSTLKIQPAELGDSAVYLCASSLVAVDEQFFGPGTRLTVL.

In regard to this clonotype: Since a far larger clone is one base different, this is likely a read error. The chain combines TRBV28 with TRBJ2-1; no firm D call. The CDR3 spans 14 residues. The V end was cut by 4 bases, the J end by 13 bases, with 20 bases between. The V gene's germline CDR1 is MDHEN and CDR2 SYDVKM. The CDR3 nucleotides are TGTGCCAGCAGTTCGCTTCGGCTAGGGAAGACCCAGTTCTTC. Its protein product is CASSSLRLGKTQFF.

This clonotype was seen more than once but under ten times. The V and J genes are TRBV9 and TRBJ1-2; D not resolved. Germline CDR1 and CDR2: SGDLS and YYNGEE. The CDR3 spans 16 residues. The germline V and J ends were trimmed by 4 bases and 8 bases, with 24 bases remaining between them. The DNA for the CDR3 is TGTGCCAGCAGCTCCAACGCCGGGCCCAGCACTCGAGGCTACACCTTC. This sequence encodes CASSSNAGPSTRGYTF.

This clonotype appeared a few times. The genes are TRBV27 and TRBJ1-4, with a possible D match to TRBD1 (5 bases). From germline, CDR1 is MNHEY and CDR2 SMNVEV (reference sequence). V was clipped by 0 bases and J by 12 bases, with 20 bases between them. CDR3 length: 16 amino acids. The CDR3 loop reads CASSLSGGQRLGELFF. The CDR3 DNA sequence: TGTGCCAGCAGTTTATCAGGAGGGCAGCGGTTGGGGGAACTGTTTTTT.

This chain connects TRBV7-6 to TRBJ2-1; 7 nucleotides align to TRBD2. Looked up from germline, CDR1 is SGHVS and CDR2 is FNYEAQ. V shed 3 bases and J 0 bases; nucleotides not matched to a gene: 5. The CDR3 is 16 amino acids. The CDR3 bases are TGTGCCAGCAGCTTGGGACTAATACCCTCCTACAATGAGCAGTTCTTC. Protein: CASSLGLIPSYNEQFF.